The subject of this entry is one TCR beta chain. Its recognized antigen is unknown. Base qualities are not provided; no much larger clone lies one nucleotide away. Library prep was done by the immunoSEQ multiplex PCR assay. On the study's bioinformatics: A statistical classification framework was developed to diagnose cytomegalovirus status using the catalog of TCR beta chain sequences. TCRdb re-hosts the immuneACCESS table, in-frame sequences only. Its copies lack some clones; in the studies checked, an unresolved V gene accounts for under half of them, and the cause for the rest is not known. V, J and clone size are those of that table, while D and trimming were read from the DNA. For this sample the table gives around 150,000 clones, of which 96% were detected only once. The top ten hold about 0.89% of the sample. Separate from the approximately 670-subject first cohort, the validation cohort of roughly 120 subjects was the group to which the donors belonged.

The sample comes from a study of cytomegalovirus exposure and HLA in healthy donors (dated by TCRdb to 2016 to 2017). Background for the entire study: According to a later analysis, one platform produced both the 110 or so validation repertoires and the 620 or so repertoires of the first cohort. Along with the approximately 620-subject first cohort, a separate validation cohort of over a hundred different subjects was used. The aim of the study was to test whether cataloging public T cell receptors could identify signatures of past pathogen exposure. High-throughput TCR immunosequencing, statistical association of individual TCRs with disease status, and machine learning were combined to predict cytomegalovirus infection status. Study-wide findings and limitations: The classifier was reported to diagnose cytomegalovirus status with high specificity and sensitivity in both the original and validation cohorts. Subsequent analysis determined that TCRs grouped into clusters in the first cohort also showed a tendency toward co-occurrence across the 120 validation repertoires, and about 94% of cluster scores exceeded 0. The authors suggested that the approach could potentially be generalized to other disease states and immunological phenotypes. The study gave a list of 150 to 200 TCR beta chains associated with cytomegalovirus. The validation cohort had no HLA typing available for a later analysis, so co-occurrence within that cohort was assessed over all 130 or so repertoires. Most TCR sequences were observed very rarely across donors, whereas some public TCRs were present in many individuals. In vitro tests confirmed that a few of the cytomegalovirus-associated TCR beta chains recognize cytomegalovirus antigens.

Looking up the germline V gene yields CDR1 SGHTA and CDR2 FQGNSA. Trimming costs V 4 bases and J 5 bases, and their ends lie 17 bases apart. Spanning cysteine to phenylalanine, the CDR3 consists of 16 amino acids. Of all the DNA, just the CDR3 is kept, 48 bases in frame from base 1. Sequenced material: PBMCs. The TCR sequence derives from a woman aged 18-29 years in good health and CMV-seronegative. This sequence uses TRBV7-2 and TRBJ2-2; a tentative D call is TRBD1 (5 bases match). The CDR3 region: CASSSPPGHPTGELFF. The bases are TGTGCCAGCAGCTCTCCGCCCGGACACCCAACCGGGGAGCTGTTTTTT.